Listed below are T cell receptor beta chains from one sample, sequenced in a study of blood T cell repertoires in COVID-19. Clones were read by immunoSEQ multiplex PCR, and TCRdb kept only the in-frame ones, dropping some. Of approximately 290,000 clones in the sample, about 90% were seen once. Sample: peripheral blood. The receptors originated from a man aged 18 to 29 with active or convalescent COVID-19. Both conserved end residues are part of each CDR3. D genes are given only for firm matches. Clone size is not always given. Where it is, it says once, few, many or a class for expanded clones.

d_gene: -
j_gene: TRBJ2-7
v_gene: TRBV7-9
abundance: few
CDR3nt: TGTGCCAGCAGCTTAGCGTGGGACTCCACCTACGAGCAGTACTTC
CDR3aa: CASSLAWDSTYEQYF

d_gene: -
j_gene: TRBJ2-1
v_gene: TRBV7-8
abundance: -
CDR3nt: TGTGCCAGCAGCGGACCGACTAGGCTTTACAATGAGCAGTTCTTC
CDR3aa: CASSGPTRLYNEQFF

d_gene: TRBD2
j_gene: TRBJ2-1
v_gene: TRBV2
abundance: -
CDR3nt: TGTGCCAGCAGCCGGACTAGCGGGAAACTCTACAATGAGCAGTTCTTC
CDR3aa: CASSRTSGKLYNEQFF

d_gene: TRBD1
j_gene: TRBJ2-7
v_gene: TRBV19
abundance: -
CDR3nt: TGTGCCAGTAGACCGACCGGGACAGGGTTTTACGAGCAGTACTTC
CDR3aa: CASRPTGTGFYEQYF

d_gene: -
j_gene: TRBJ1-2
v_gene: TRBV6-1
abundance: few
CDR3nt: TGTGCCAGCAGTGAAGGGTGGGAGTTTGGCGGCTACACCTTC
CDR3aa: CASSEGWEFGGYTF

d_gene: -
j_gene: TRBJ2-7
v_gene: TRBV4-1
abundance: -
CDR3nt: TGCGCCAGCAGCCAAGATCCCCCCTTGCGGGGATTCTACGAGCAGTACTTC
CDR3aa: CASSQDPPLRGFYEQYF

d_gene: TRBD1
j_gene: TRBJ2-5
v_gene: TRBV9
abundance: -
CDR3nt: TGTGCCAGCAGCGAGGAGACAGGGAAGGAGACCCAGTACTTC
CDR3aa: CASSEETGKETQYF

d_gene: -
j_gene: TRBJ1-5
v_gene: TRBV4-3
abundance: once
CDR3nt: TGCGCCAGCAGCCAAGATACCGGGAGGAATCAGCCCCAGCATTTT
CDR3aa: CASSQDTGRNQPQHF

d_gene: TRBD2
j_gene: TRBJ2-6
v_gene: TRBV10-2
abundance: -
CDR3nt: TGCGCCTCTGGACTAGCGGGATGGGGGGCCAACGTCCTGACTTTC
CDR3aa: CASGLAGWGANVLTF

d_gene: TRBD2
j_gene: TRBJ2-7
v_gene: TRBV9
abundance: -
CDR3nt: TGTGCCAGCAGCCCCCGGGTAGCGGGGGCCATGGAGCAGTACTTC
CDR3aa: CASSPRVAGAMEQYF

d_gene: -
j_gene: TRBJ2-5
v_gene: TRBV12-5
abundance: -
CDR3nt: TGTGCTAGTGGTTTGGAACGGTATGAGACCCAGTACTTC
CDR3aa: CASGLERYETQYF

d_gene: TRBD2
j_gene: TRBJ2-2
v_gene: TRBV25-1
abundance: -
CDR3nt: TGTGCCAGCACGGGGTCTAGCGGGAAGGGAGGAACCGGGGAGCTGTTTTTT
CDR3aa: CASTGSSGKGGTGELFF